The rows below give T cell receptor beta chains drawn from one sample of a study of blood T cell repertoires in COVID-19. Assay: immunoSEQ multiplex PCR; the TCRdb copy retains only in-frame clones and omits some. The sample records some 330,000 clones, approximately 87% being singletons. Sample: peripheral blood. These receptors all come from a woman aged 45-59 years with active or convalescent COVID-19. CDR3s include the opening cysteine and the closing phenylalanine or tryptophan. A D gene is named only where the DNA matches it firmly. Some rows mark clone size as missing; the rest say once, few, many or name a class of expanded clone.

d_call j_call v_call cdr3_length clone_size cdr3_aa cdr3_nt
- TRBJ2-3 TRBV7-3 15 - CASSLFGQSTDTQYF TGTGCCAGCAGCTTGTTTGGACAGAGCACAGATACGCAGTATTTT
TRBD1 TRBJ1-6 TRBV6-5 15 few CASSFDRGYNSPLHF TGTGCCAGCAGTTTCGACAGGGGATACAATTCACCCCTCCACTTT
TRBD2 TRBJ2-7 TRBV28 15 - CASSFLAGGGYEQYF TGTGCCAGCAGTTTTTTAGCGGGAGGGGGATACGAGCAGTACTTC
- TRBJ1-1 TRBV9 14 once CASSPIGGNTEAFF TGTGCCAGCAGCCCTATCGGGGGGAACACTGAAGCTTTCTTT
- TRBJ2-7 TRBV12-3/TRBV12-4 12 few CASSFRQAPQYF TGTGCCAGCAGTTTTAGACAGGCCCCGCAGTACTTC
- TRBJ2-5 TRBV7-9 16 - CASSPPRQDRQETQYF TGTGCCAGCAGCCCCCCCCGCCAGGACAGACAAGAGACCCAGTACTTC
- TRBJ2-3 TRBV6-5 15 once CASSLQGYGRDTQYF TGTGCCAGCAGCCTACAGGGGTATGGGAGGGATACGCAGTATTTT
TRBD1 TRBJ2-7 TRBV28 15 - CASRPPGTGFYEQYF TGTGCCAGCAGACCACCCGGGACAGGGTTTTACGAGCAGTACTTC
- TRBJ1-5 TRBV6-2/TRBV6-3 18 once CASSYPQGNIYSNQPQHF TGTGCCAGCAGTTACCCACAGGGAAACATCTATAGCAATCAGCCCCAGCATTTT
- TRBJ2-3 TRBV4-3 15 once CASSQEVAIPDTQYF TGCGCCAGCAGCCAAGAGGTAGCTATACCAGATACGCAGTATTTT